This TCR beta chain came from a study of T cells after yellow fever vaccination. Findings and limits, study-wide: A limited proportion of clonotypes was detected within both the CD4 and CD8 compartments. At around 96% for CD4 and roughly 87% for CD8, most primary-vaccination clones showed up again after the booster.

Germline CDR1 is SGHRS and CDR2 is YFSETQ. The V end was cut by 6 bases, the J end by 1 base, with 19 bases between. The CDR3 sequence is 16 residues long. Each CDR3 protein gets one entry after TCRdb re-called the 5' RACE reads with MiXCR. The sample holds 60,000 or so distinct CDR3 sequences, approximately 6.9% seen once. Points on this clonotype: Antigen specificity is unknown.

This clonotype was sampled from a man between 18 and 29 years old who received the YFV17D yellow fever vaccine. Sequences were derived from CD8+ T cells sorted from PBMCs, sampled on the day of the first yellow fever vaccination. The J gene is TRBJ1-1, the V gene TRBV5-1; the D gene is possibly TRBD1 (5 bases). The CDR3 spells CASIIPTDRENTEAFF. DNA for the CDR3: TGCGCCAGCATCATACCGACTGACAGAGAGAACACTGAAGCTTTCTTT. The full variable domain, completed using reference TRBV5-1 and TRBJ1-1, is KAGVTQTPRYLIKTRGQQVTLSCSPISGHRSVSWYQQTPGQGLQFLFEYFSETQRNKGNFPGRFSGRQFSNSRSEMNVSTLELGDSALYLCASIIPTDRENTEAFFGQGTRLTVV.